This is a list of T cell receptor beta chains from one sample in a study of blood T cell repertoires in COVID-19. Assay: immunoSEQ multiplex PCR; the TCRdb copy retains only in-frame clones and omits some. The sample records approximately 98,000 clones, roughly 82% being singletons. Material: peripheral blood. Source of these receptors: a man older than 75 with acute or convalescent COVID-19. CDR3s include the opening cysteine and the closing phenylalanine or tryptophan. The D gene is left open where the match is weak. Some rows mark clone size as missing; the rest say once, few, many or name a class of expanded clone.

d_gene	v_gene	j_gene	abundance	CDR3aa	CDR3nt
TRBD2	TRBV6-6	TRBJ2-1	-	CASSNGGFSYNEQFF	TGTGCCAGCAGCAACGGGGGGTTTTCCTACAATGAGCAGTTCTTC
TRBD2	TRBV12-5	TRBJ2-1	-	CASGLFPSGYNEQFF	TGTGCTAGTGGTCTTTTCCCTAGCGGTTACAATGAGCAGTTCTTC
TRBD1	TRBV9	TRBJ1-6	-	CASSVGTADNSPLHF	TGTGCCAGCAGCGTCGGGACAGCCGATAATTCACCCCTCCACTTT
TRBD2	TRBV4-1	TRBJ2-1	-	CASSQAPGLAESSYNEQFF	TGCGCCAGCAGCCAAGCGCCCGGGCTAGCGGAGAGCTCCTACAATGAGCAGTTCTTC
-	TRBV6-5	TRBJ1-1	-	CASSYSPRDGGRAFF	TGTGCCAGCAGTTACTCACCCAGGGACGGAGGGCGAGCTTTCTTT
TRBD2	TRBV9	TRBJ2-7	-	CASSSAGGSHEQYF	TGTGCCAGCAGCTCAGCGGGAGGAAGCCACGAGCAGTACTTC
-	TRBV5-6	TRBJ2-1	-	CASSLGPLYYNEQFF	TGTGCCAGCAGCTTGGGCCCCCTCTACTACAATGAGCAGTTCTTC
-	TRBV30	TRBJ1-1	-	CAWSAVKTEAFF	TGTGCCTGGAGTGCGGTAAAAACTGAAGCTTTCTTT
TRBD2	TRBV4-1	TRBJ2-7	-	CASSQQPGLHYEQYF	TGCGCCAGCAGCCAACAACCGGGACTACACTACGAGCAGTACTTC
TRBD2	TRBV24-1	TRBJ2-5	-	CATSDPPGGGKTQYF	TGTGCCACCAGTGACCCCCCCGGGGGGGGGAAGACCCAGTACTTC
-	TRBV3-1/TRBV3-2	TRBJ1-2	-	CASSQDAGRGNGYTF	TGTGCCAGCAGCCAAGATGCAGGGAGGGGGAATGGCTACACCTTC
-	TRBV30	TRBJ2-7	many	CAWSTGTYEQYF	TGTGCCTGGAGTACCGGGACCTACGAGCAGTACTTC
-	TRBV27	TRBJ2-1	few	CASSSPRVVYNEQFF	TGTGCCAGCAGTTCCCCCCGGGTGGTCTACAATGAGCAGTTCTTC
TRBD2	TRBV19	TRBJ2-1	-	CASSIPTSGRAIEQFF	TGTGCCAGTAGTATCCCGACTAGCGGGAGGGCGATTGAGCAGTTCTTC
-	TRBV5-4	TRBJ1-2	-	CASVLRGTSGYTF	TGTGCCAGCGTCCTCCGGGGGACGAGTGGCTACACCTTC
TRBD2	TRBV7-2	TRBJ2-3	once	CASSLDGGGDTQYF	TGTGCCAGCAGCTTAGACGGGGGGGGAGATACGCAGTATTTT
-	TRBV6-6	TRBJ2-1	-	CASTARGRGLYNEQFF	TGTGCCAGCACCGCCAGAGGGCGGGGCCTCTACAATGAGCAGTTCTTC
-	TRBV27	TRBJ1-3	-	CASSLNPTLNTIYF	TGTGCCAGCAGTTTGAACCCAACTTTAAACACCATATATTTT
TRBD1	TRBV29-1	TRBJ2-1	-	CSWSPGTAAYNEQFF	TGCAGCTGGAGCCCCGGGACAGCCGCCTACAATGAGCAGTTCTTC
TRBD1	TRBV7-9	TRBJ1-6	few	CASSPEGANSPLHF	TGTGCCAGCAGCCCGGAGGGGGCGAACTCACCCCTCCACTTT
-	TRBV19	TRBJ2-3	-	CASSIGGDTQYF	TGTGCCAGTAGTATAGGAGGAGATACGCAGTATTTT
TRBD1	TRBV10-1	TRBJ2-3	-	CASSERQGEDTQYF	TGCGCCAGCAGTGAAAGACAGGGTGAGGATACGCAGTATTTT